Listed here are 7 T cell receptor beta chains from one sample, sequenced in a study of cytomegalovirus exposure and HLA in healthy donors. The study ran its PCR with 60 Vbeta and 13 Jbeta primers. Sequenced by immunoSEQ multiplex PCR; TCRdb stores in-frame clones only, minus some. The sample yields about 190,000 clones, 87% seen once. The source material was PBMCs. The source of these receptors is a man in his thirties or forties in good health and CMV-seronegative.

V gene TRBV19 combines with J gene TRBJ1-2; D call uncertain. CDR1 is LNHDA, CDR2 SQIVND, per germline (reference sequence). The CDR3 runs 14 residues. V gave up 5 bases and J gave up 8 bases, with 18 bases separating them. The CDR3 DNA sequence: TGTGCCAGTAGTGGCCCCCAGGTCTTTCGGGGCTACACCTTC. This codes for CASSGPQVFRGYTF. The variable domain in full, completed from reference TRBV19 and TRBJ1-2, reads DGGITQSPKYLFRKEGQNVTLSCEQNLNHDAMYWYRQDPGQGLRLIYYSQIVNDFQKGDIAEGYSVSREKKESFPLTVTSAQKNPTAFYLCASSGPQVFRGYTFGSGTRLTVV.

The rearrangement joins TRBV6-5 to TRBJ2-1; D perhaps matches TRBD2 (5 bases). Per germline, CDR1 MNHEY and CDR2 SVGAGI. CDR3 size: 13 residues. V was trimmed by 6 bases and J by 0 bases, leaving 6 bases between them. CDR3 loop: CASRRDSYNEQFF. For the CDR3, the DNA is TGTGCCAGCAGGAGGGACTCCTACAATGAGCAGTTCTTC.

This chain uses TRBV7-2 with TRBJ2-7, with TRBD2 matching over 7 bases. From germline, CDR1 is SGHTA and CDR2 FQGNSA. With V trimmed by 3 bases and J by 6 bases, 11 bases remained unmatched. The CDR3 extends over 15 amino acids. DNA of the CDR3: TGTGCCAGCAGCTTGGTCGGGGAGGGAGCGGGCGAGCAGTACTTC. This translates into CASSLVGEGAGEQYF.

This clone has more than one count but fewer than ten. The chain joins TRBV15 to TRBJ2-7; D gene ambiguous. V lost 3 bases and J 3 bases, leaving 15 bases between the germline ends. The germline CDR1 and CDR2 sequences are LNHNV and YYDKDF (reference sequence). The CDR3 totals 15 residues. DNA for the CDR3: TGTGCCACCAGCAGCCCCATGGGCCTGCGCTACGAGCAGTACTTC. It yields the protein CATSSPMGLRYEQYF.

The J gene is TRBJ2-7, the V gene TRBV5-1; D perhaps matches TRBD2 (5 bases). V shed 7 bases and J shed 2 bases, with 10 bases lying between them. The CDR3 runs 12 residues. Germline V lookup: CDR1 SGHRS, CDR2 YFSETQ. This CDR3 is CASRLATYEQYF. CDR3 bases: TGCGCCAGCCGCCTAGCTACCTACGAGCAGTACTTC.

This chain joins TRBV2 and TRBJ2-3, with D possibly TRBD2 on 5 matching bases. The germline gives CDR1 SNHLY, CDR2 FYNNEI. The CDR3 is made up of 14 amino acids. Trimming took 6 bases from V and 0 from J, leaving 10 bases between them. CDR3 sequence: CASSVSASTDTQYF. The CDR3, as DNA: TGTGCCAGCAGCGTTAGCGCTAGCACAGATACGCAGTATTTT.

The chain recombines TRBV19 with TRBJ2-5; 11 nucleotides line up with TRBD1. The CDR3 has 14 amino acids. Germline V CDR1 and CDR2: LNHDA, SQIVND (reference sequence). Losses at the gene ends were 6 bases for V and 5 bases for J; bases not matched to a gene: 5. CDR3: CASRDRGRGETQYF. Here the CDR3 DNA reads TGTGCCAGTAGGGACAGGGGGCGTGGTGAGACCCAGTACTTC.